This T cell receptor beta chain derives from a study of blood T cell repertoires in COVID-19. Overall study context: In each case, the material was cDNA or gDNA derived from T cells, B-cell-depleted T cells, or PBMCs.

Comment on this clone: At one of its ends the junction is not consistent with the germline gene, which may arise from a read error.

CDR1 LNHDA and CDR2 SQIVND come from the germline V gene (reference sequence). There are 18 residues in the CDR3. The data were produced by immunoSEQ multiplex PCR, yet TCRdb's version contains in-frame clones alone and is incomplete. The sample lists approximately 75,000 clones, more than 65% occurring once. The receptor was isolated from a woman in her 50s with acute or convalescent COVID-19. Sequenced sample: peripheral blood. The rearrangement links TRBV19 to TRBJ2-6; 9 positions agree with TRBD1. CDR3 sequence reads: CASSLEGTGTSGANVLTF. DNA of the CDR3: TGTGCCAGTAGTTTAGAGGGGACAGGGACCTCTGGGGCCAACGTCCTGACTTTC. The variable domain in full, with the rest retrieved from reference TRBV19 and TRBJ2-6, is DGGITQSPKYLFRKEGQNVTLSCEQNLNHDAMYWYRQDPGQGLRLIYYSQIVNDFQKGDIAEGYSVSREKKESFPLTVTSAQKNPTAFYLCASSLEGTGTSGANVLTFGAGSRLTVL.